The 28 T cell receptor beta chains listed next were all sequenced from one sample in a study of blood T cells in healthy people across ages. The authors ran a second PCR of about 6 to 11 cycles using a sample-barcoded 5' primer and a J-beta primer mix. TCRdb reprocessed the 5' RACE reads via MiXCR and lists one record per CDR3 protein. Here the sample spans approximately 730,000 distinct CDR3 sequences, roughly 50% being singletons. The sample taken for sequencing was blood. These receptors were taken from an older man in good health.

Only a few counts were recorded for this clonotype. The chain uses TRBV7-6 and TRBJ2-3, with 9 bases that match TRBD1. V gave up 5 bases and J gave up 14 bases; unmatched junction bases: 20. CDR1 SGHVS and CDR2 FNYEAQ come from the germline V gene. This CDR3 has 16 residues. The CDR3 DNA is TGTGCCAGCAGCCCCAGGTCCCGGGACAGGGACAGATACGCGTATTTT. Its protein product is CASSPRSRDRDRYAYF.

This chain connects TRBV20-1 to TRBJ1-2; 8 nucleotides line up with TRBD1. Germline V gene data show CDR1 as DFQATT and CDR2 as SNEGSKA (reference sequence). The V and J ends lost 1 base and 8 bases, in that order; junction bases with no gene match: 9. The length of the CDR3 is 14 residues. For the CDR3, the DNA is TGCAGTGCTAGAGGCCCACCGGGACAGGACGGCTACACCTTC. Translation gives CSARGPPGQDGYTF.

The rearrangement links TRBV2 to TRBJ2-3; unclear D gene. The CDR3 runs to 15 residues. Per the germline V gene, CDR1 is SNHLY and CDR2 is FYNNEI. The V end was cut by 2 bases, the J end by 0 bases, with 9 bases between. The CDR3 DNA follows: TGTGCCAGCAGTGAACGGGCGACTAGCACAGATACGCAGTATTTT. Encoded protein: CASSERATSTDTQYF.

This chain joins TRBV2 and TRBJ2-3; the match to TRBD2 covers 13 bases. In germline, CDR1 is SNHLY, CDR2 FYNNEI. V gave up 4 bases and J gave up 2 bases; unmatched junction bases: 3. The CDR3 length is 16 residues. The CDR3 reads CASSVGLAGATDTQYF. The CDR3 coding sequence is TGTGCCAGCAGTGTTGGACTAGCGGGAGCCACAGATACGCAGTATTTT.

The DNA of the CDR3 is TGTGCCAGTATTCCAGGGGGCGCACACAGATACGCGTATTTT. It yields the protein CASIPGGAHRYAYF. The chain links TRBV2 to TRBJ2-3; 8 bases map to TRBD1. CDR3 size: 14 residues. V trimming: 9 bases; J trimming: 14 bases; junction bases outside the gene matches: 19. Per germline, CDR1 SNHLY and CDR2 FYNNEI.

This clonotype occurred a few times. The chain links TRBV11-3 to TRBJ2-3; D call uncertain. The germline V gene has CDR1 SGHNT and CDR2 YENEEA. V lost 3 bases and J lost 3, with 13 bases in between. The CDR3 covers 15 residues. CDR3 residues: CASSFEPPLTDTQYF. CDR3 DNA sequence: TGTGCCAGCAGCTTCGAACCTCCACTGACAGATACGCAGTATTTT.

The CDR3 DNA sequence: TGCAGTGGAATTACTAGCGGGAGAGGCGAGCAGTACTTC. This encodes CSGITSGRGEQYF. V usage is TRBV20-1 and J usage is TRBJ2-7; 11 nucleotides match TRBD2. The germline V gene encodes CDR1 DFQATT and CDR2 SNEGSKA (reference sequence). The V segment lost 7 bases and the J segment 6 bases; nucleotides outside the gene matches: 8. The length of the CDR3 is 13 residues.

The J gene is TRBJ1-4, the V gene TRBV5-1, with no clear D. The germline gives CDR1 SGHRS, CDR2 YFSETQ. V was clipped by 3 bases and J by 8 bases, with 14 bases between them. The length of the CDR3 is 14 residues. Here the CDR3 reads CASSSGGRPEKLFF. Here the CDR3 DNA reads TGCGCCAGCAGCTCGGGAGGCAGACCCGAAAAACTGTTTTTT.

Many counts were recorded for this clonotype. The V and J genes are TRBV3-1 and TRBJ1-6, with D perhaps matching TRBD1 (6 bases). This CDR3 is 17 amino acids long. CDR1 LGHDT and CDR2 YNNKEL come from the germline V gene (reference sequence). The V and J ends lost 0 bases and 7 bases respectively, with 16 bases between them. This chain's CDR3 is CASSQDRRGTQNSPLHF. The CDR3 DNA is TGTGCCAGCAGCCAAGATCGCAGGGGCACACAAAATTCACCCCTCCACTTT.

The chain carries TRBV7-9 and TRBJ1-2; TRBD1 matches 7 bases. The CDR3 runs 15 residues. Unmatched junction bases numbered 10, after V lost 5 bases and J lost 4 bases. Germline V lookup: CDR1 SEHNR, CDR2 FQNEAQ (reference sequence). CDR3 in amino acids: CASSHGTAAGYGYTF. CDR3 bases: TGTGCCAGCAGCCACGGGACAGCCGCGGGCTATGGCTACACCTTC.

The chain employs TRBV6-6 and TRBJ1-4, with D uncertain. The CDR3 is 11 amino acids. Germline values: CDR1 MNHNY, CDR2 SVGAGI (reference sequence). V was clipped by 0 bases and J by 16 bases, with 9 bases between them. This CDR3 reads CASSYSLVQFF. DNA of the CDR3: TGTGCCAGCAGTTACTCCCTGGTTCAGTTTTTT.

The table lists this clonotype with a few counts. The rearrangement joins TRBV7-9 to TRBJ1-1; D not certain. There are 12 residues in the CDR3. V lost 4 bases, J lost 5 bases, and 8 bases lay in between. Per the germline V gene, CDR1 is SEHNR and CDR2 is FQNEAQ (reference sequence). The CDR3 reads CASSWRWTEAFF. The CDR3 DNA follows: TGTGCCAGCAGCTGGAGGTGGACTGAAGCTTTCTTT.

The chain has TRBV5-1 and TRBJ2-3; D call uncertain. The germline V gene encodes CDR1 SGHRS and CDR2 YFSETQ. The CDR3 sequence is 15 residues long. V lost 4 bases to trimming and J lost 5 bases, with 17 bases between them. CDR3 in DNA: TGCGCCAGCAGCCAACCTGGGCCCACGGGAGATACGCAGTATTTT. Encoded protein: CASSQPGPTGDTQYF.

The J gene is TRBJ2-4, the V gene TRBV5-1; D gene unclear. The CDR3 consists of 16 residues. Deletions cut 0 bases from V and 1 base from J, with 11 bases between. Per germline, CDR1 SGHRS and CDR2 YFSETQ. This chain's CDR3 is CASSLVSGAAKNIQYF. Here the CDR3 DNA reads TGCGCCAGCAGCTTGGTTTCCGGAGCGGCCAAAAACATTCAGTACTTC.

CDR3 DNA sequence: TGCAGCGTTGAAGATCGGCGACAAGAGACCCAGTACTTC. This gives the protein CSVEDRRQETQYF. The genes are TRBV29-1 and TRBJ2-5; D is undetermined. V was cut by 0 bases and J by 2 bases, with 7 bases left in between. The CDR3 runs 13 residues. Germline values: CDR1 SQVTM, CDR2 ANQGSEA.

This chain uses TRBV20-1 with TRBJ2-7; D is unresolved. The CDR3 is 15 amino acids. The germline V and J ends were trimmed by 0 bases and 0 bases, with 12 bases remaining between them. Germline V gene lookup returns CDR1 DFQATT and CDR2 SNEGSKA (reference sequence). The CDR3 here is CSARDITRGSYEQYF. The DNA for the CDR3 is TGCAGTGCTAGAGATATTACCCGCGGCTCCTACGAGCAGTACTTC.

The gene calls are TRBV9 and TRBJ2-3; 11 positions agree with TRBD2. V lost 0 bases and J lost 14; bases outside the gene matches: 14. In germline, CDR1 is SGDLS, CDR2 YYNGEE. This CDR3 has 16 residues. Here the CDR3 reads CASSVASGRTDRYAYF. The CDR3 coding sequence is TGTGCCAGCAGCGTAGCTAGCGGGAGGACGGACAGATACGCGTATTTT.

The chain employs TRBV6-5 and TRBJ2-7, with D maybe TRBD2 (5 bases). The CDR3 runs to 16 residues. Germline V lookup: CDR1 MNHEY, CDR2 SVGAGI. V dropped 1 base and J dropped 0 bases, with 13 bases sitting between them. CDR3 residues: CASSYFRGQSSYEQYF. The CDR3 DNA follows: TGTGCCAGCAGTTACTTTAGAGGGCAAAGCTCCTACGAGCAGTACTTC.

For the CDR3, the DNA is TGCGCCAGCAGCTTGGAGCGGGTACTTCAAGAGACCCAGTACTTC. Its translation is CASSLERVLQETQYF. This chain links TRBV5-1 with TRBJ2-5, with a possible D match to TRBD2 (6 bases). The CDR3 consists of 15 residues. Germline V gene data show CDR1 as SGHRS and CDR2 as YFSETQ. The V end was cut by 0 bases, the J end by 2 bases, with 11 bases between.

The chain employs TRBV9 and TRBJ2-1; 14 bases match TRBD2. There are 17 residues in the CDR3. After removal of 2 bases from V and 5 bases from J, the junction contained 6 bases not matched to a gene. Per the germline V gene, CDR1 is SGDLS and CDR2 is YYNGEE. CDR3 region: CASSVGLAGVGDNEQFF. The CDR3 bases are TGTGCCAGCAGCGTGGGACTAGCGGGAGTAGGTGACAATGAGCAGTTCTTC.

The rearrangement uses TRBV29-1 and TRBJ1-1; TRBD1 agrees at 7 bases. CDR3 size: 13 residues. Per the germline V gene, CDR1 is SQVTM and CDR2 is ANQGSEA. The trim removed 6 bases at V and 10 bases at J, leaving 14 bases unmatched. In DNA, the CDR3 is TGCAGCGTGGGTACAGGGGCCCAGTTAATAGCTTTCTTT. Protein sequence: CSVGTGAQLIAFF.

This chain uses TRBV10-3 with TRBJ2-5; D is perhaps TRBD2 (5 bases). The CDR3 spans 15 residues. CDR1 is ENHRY and CDR2 is SYGVKD in the germline V gene. Trimming pared 5 bases from V and 3 bases from J, leaving 16 bases between. The CDR3 protein is CAISRSPVGEETQYF. The CDR3 region has the DNA TGTGCCATCAGTCGCTCGCCGGTGGGAGAAGAGACCCAGTACTTC.

The V and J genes are TRBV5-1 and TRBJ2-7; tentatively, D is TRBD1 (5 bases). V lost 4 bases and J 1 base, leaving 18 bases between the germline ends. The CDR3 has 16 residues. Looked up from germline, CDR1 is SGHRS and CDR2 is YFSETQ. CDR3 amino acids: CASSPDGRANSYEQYF. As DNA, the CDR3 is TGCGCCAGCAGCCCCGACGGCAGGGCAAATTCCTACGAGCAGTACTTC.

The chain joins TRBV29-1 to TRBJ2-4; weak D call: TRBD2 (5 bases). The germline V gene encodes CDR1 SQVTM and CDR2 ANQGSEA. Trimming cost V 5 bases and J 0 bases, with 11 bases left between them. This CDR3 contains 14 residues. The DNA of the CDR3 is TGCAGCGTTTTGGACTCATTAGCCAAAAACATTCAGTACTTC. It yields the protein CSVLDSLAKNIQYF.

The gene calls are TRBV13 and TRBJ1-6; D uncertain. Per germline, CDR1 PRHDT and CDR2 FYEKMQ (reference sequence). The CDR3 covers 12 residues. Deletions cut 1 base from V and 10 bases from J, with 5 bases between. CDR3 sequence reads: CASSLEVSPLHF. DNA of the CDR3: TGTGCCAGCAGCTTAGAGGTCTCACCCCTCCACTTT.

The chain carries TRBV5-1 and TRBJ2-5, with TRBD1 identical over 10 bases. The DNA end is a closer match to TRBJ2-7, so the J assignment may be wrong. Germline assignment: CDR1 SGHRS and CDR2 YFSETQ. This CDR3 comprises 15 residues. The CDR3 coding sequence is TGCGCCAGCAGGCTTACCGGGACAGGGGCCTACGAGCAGTACTTC. Translating gives CASRLTGTGAYEQYF.

This chain links TRBV28 with TRBJ2-7; D is undetermined. There are 13 residues in the CDR3. Deletions cut 3 bases from V and 0 bases from J, with 6 bases between. Germline loops: CDR1 MDHEN, CDR2 SYDVKM. The CDR3 is CASSFFRSYEQYF. DNA of the CDR3: TGTGCCAGCAGTTTCTTCCGCTCCTACGAGCAGTACTTC.

The gene calls are TRBV5-5 and TRBJ2-5; possible D gene TRBD1, 6 bases. In germline, CDR1 is SGHKS, CDR2 YYEKEE (reference sequence). Trimming cost V 0 bases and J 0 bases, with 15 bases left between them. The CDR3 totals 17 residues. The CDR3 reads CASSLGNRAWYQETQYF. The CDR3 nucleotides are TGTGCCAGCAGCTTGGGGAACAGGGCTTGGTACCAAGAGACCCAGTACTTC.